One and the same sample provided the 24 T cell receptor beta chains below, sequenced in a study of vaccination effects on CD4 cells after COVID-19. Their antigen targets remain unknown. With roughly nine days of culture completed, CD4+ T cells were isolated. Method: immunoSEQ multiplex PCR; TCRdb's copy keeps in-frame clones and lacks some. The sample includes 35,000 to 40,000 clones, 60% to 75% of them seen just once. The specimen comprised CD4+ T cells from PBMCs cultured without peptide, sampled before COVID-19 vaccination. The source is a human donor who received a COVID-19 vaccine.

The sample holds one count of this clone. V is TRBV14 and J is TRBJ1-2, with D unclear. This CDR3 is built from 18 residues. The V end was cut by 0 bases, the J end by 0 bases, with 17 bases between. Germline V gives CDR1 SGHDN, CDR2 FVKESK. CDR3 sequence reads: CASSQDLGRVVSNYGYTF. The DNA of the CDR3 is TGTGCCAGCAGCCAAGATCTCGGCAGAGTAGTTTCTAACTATGGCTACACCTTC.

This clone was seen a handful of times. V usage is TRBV18 and J usage is TRBJ1-6; no firm D call. Germline V lookup: CDR1 KGHSH, CDR2 LQKENI. Trimming pared 2 bases from V and 8 bases from J, leaving 7 bases between. The length of the CDR3 is 13 residues. CDR3 protein: CASSPVADSPLHF. CDR3 DNA sequence: TGTGCCAGCTCACCAGTGGCTGATTCACCCCTCCACTTT.

The rearrangement uses TRBV5-1 and TRBJ1-2; D remains ambiguous. Trimming stripped 5 bases from V and 8 bases from J, with 10 bases between. The CDR3 contains 11 residues. Per germline, CDR1 SGHRS and CDR2 YFSETQ. The CDR3 DNA reads TGCGCCAGCAGGGAGGGCGGGGGCTACACCTTC. Its protein is CASREGGGYTF.

This chain links TRBV27 with TRBJ1-1, with D perhaps matching TRBD1 (6 bases). This CDR3 spans 15 amino acids. Germline V CDR1 and CDR2: MNHEY, SMNVEV (reference sequence). The V and J ends lost 5 bases and 1 base respectively, with 14 bases between them. The CDR3 reads CASSRGGTTNTEAFF. CDR3 in DNA: TGTGCCAGCAGTCGTGGGGGGACAACGAACACTGAAGCTTTCTTT.

The chain joins TRBV3-1 (or the pseudogene TRBV3-2) to TRBJ2-2; D perhaps matches TRBD2 (7 bases). V lost 8 bases and J lost 0, with 16 bases in between. This CDR3 comprises 16 residues. Germline V gene lookup returns CDR1 LGHDT and CDR2 YNNKEL (reference sequence). The CDR3 nucleotides read TGTGCCAGCTCTTACCCCGGGGGGCCGAACACCGGGGAGCTGTTTTTT. Translation gives CASSYPGGPNTGELFF.

The chain has TRBV6-5 and TRBJ2-7; 7 nucleotides match TRBD1. The CDR3 extends over 14 amino acids. Trimming cost V 2 bases and J 4 bases; bases outside gene matches: 5. Germline V gene data show CDR1 as MNHEY and CDR2 as SVGAGI. In nucleotides, the CDR3 is TGTGCCAGCAGTTACGGGACAGCCCTTTACGAGCAGTACTTC. Its translation: CASSYGTALYEQYF.

The sample holds a few counts of this clone. The J gene is TRBJ1-1, the V gene TRBV7-9, with unresolved D. This CDR3 is built from 14 residues. Germline V lookup: CDR1 SEHNR, CDR2 FQNEAQ (reference sequence). V shed 5 bases and J shed 1 base, with 11 bases lying between them. CDR3 residues: CASSPYTPNTEAFF. The CDR3 nucleotides read TGTGCCAGCAGCCCTTACACCCCGAACACTGAAGCTTTCTTT.

The chain links TRBV11-2 to TRBJ1-6; D remains unclear. V lost 1 base to trimming and J lost 6 bases, with 4 bases between them. The CDR3 extends over 13 amino acids. CDR1 is SGHAT, CDR2 FQNNGV, per germline. CDR3 sequence: CASSLVGNSPLHF. CDR3 nucleotides: TGTGCCAGCAGCTTAGTCGGTAATTCACCCCTCCACTTT.

The chain recombines TRBV7-9 with TRBJ1-2; tentatively, D is TRBD1 (6 bases). Germline values: CDR1 SEHNR, CDR2 FQNEAQ (reference sequence). CDR3 length equals 15 residues. With 6 bases removed from V and 4 bases from J, the gap between germline ends came to 18 bases. The chain's CDR3 is CASRRRRGRFYGYTF. In nucleotides, the CDR3 is TGTGCCAGCAGACGCCGCAGGGGACGGTTCTATGGCTACACCTTC.

This clone was picked up a small number of times. The chain carries TRBV18 and TRBJ1-6; tentatively, D is TRBD1 (5 bases). The CDR3 runs 14 residues. Looked up from germline, CDR1 is KGHSH and CDR2 is LQKENI. V shed 2 bases and J shed 8 bases, with 10 bases lying between them. This CDR3 is CASSPEGFDSPLHF. The DNA for the CDR3 is TGTGCCAGCTCACCAGAGGGGTTCGATTCACCCCTCCACTTT.

The chain is built from TRBV7-2 and TRBJ2-7; D gene ambiguous. This CDR3 spans 12 amino acids. V gave up 2 bases and J gave up 3 bases, with 5 bases separating them. Germline assignment: CDR1 SGHTA and CDR2 FQGNSA. CDR3 region: CASSLSGYEQYF. In nucleotides, the CDR3 is TGTGCCAGCAGCTTAAGTGGCTACGAGCAGTACTTC.

This clone was counted once. The V gene is TRBV5-6, the J gene TRBJ1-1; tentatively, D is TRBD1 (5 bases). There are 15 residues in the CDR3. The V gene's germline CDR1 is SGHDT and CDR2 YYEEEE. V was cut by 0 bases and J by 0 bases, with 9 bases left in between. In DNA form, the CDR3 reads TGTGCCAGCAGCTTGGGGGGCAGCGTGAACACTGAAGCTTTCTTT. It translates to CASSLGGSVNTEAFF.

This chain links TRBV7-2 with TRBJ2-7, with a possible D match to TRBD2 (6 bases). The germline V gene has CDR1 SGHTA and CDR2 FQGNSA. The CDR3 covers 14 residues. Trimming cost V 5 bases and J 3 bases, with 14 bases left between them. The CDR3 sequence is CASSESSGGYEQYF. The CDR3, as DNA: TGTGCCAGCAGCGAATCCTCCGGGGGCTACGAGCAGTACTTC.

Written as DNA, the CDR3 is TGTGCCTCGGAACTAACAAGCTTCTACAATGAGCAGTTCTTC. This encodes CASELTSFYNEQFF. The J gene is TRBJ2-1, the V gene TRBV2; unclear D gene. V was trimmed by 11 bases and J by 3 bases, leaving 17 bases between them. Per germline, CDR1 SNHLY and CDR2 FYNNEI. There are 14 residues in the CDR3.

The V and J genes are TRBV5-1 and TRBJ2-7; 7 bases agree with TRBD2. V gave up 0 bases and J gave up 4 bases; unmatched junction bases: 7. Germline lookup yields CDR1 SGHRS and CDR2 YFSETQ. The CDR3 spans 15 residues. In nucleotides, the CDR3 is TGCGCCAGCAGCTTGGAGGCGGGAGAGCGGTACGAGCAGTACTTC. It translates to CASSLEAGERYEQYF.

The chain links TRBV3-1 (or the pseudogene TRBV3-2) to TRBJ2-7; 7 nucleotides agree with TRBD2. CDR3 length equals 14 residues. The ends lost 1 base at V and 1 base at J; junction bases unmatched: 1. CDR1 and CDR2 (germline): LGHDT, YNNKEL (reference sequence). In DNA, the CDR3 is TGTGCCAGCAGCCAAGCGGGAGGATCCTACGAGCAGTACTTC. This gives the protein CASSQAGGSYEQYF.

Notes on this clone: The sample contains more than one DNA sequence encoding this CDR3. The chain is built from TRBV12-3 or TRBV12-4 and TRBJ1-2; tentatively, D is TRBD1 (5 bases). This CDR3 comprises 11 residues. V was shortened by 6 bases and J by 8 bases, with 10 bases between the two germline ends. CDR3 sequence reads: CASSLRGGYTF. In DNA, the CDR3 is TGTGCCAGCAGCCTCCGGGGCGGCTACACCTTC.

The chain joins TRBV7-9 to TRBJ2-5; 12 bases match TRBD1. V dropped 5 bases and J dropped 5; count of bases not matched to a gene: 12. The CDR3 is made up of 17 amino acids. Germline assignment: CDR1 SEHNR and CDR2 FQNEAQ (reference sequence). CDR3 in amino acids: CASSRDPGQGAWETQYF. CDR3 sequence (DNA): TGTGCCAGCAGCCGGGACCCGGGACAGGGGGCCTGGGAGACCCAGTACTTC.

The CDR3 here is CASSEPVWLAGADTIYF. CDR3 nucleotides: TGTGCCAGCAGTGAACCCGTTTGGTTAGCAGGGGCGGACACCATATATTTT. J is TRBJ1-3 and V is TRBV6-1, with D possibly TRBD1 on 6 matching bases. This CDR3 is built from 17 residues. V gave up 2 bases and J gave up 8 bases, with 22 bases separating them. Germline loops: CDR1 MNHNS, CDR2 SASEGT.

The chain has TRBV12-2 and TRBJ2-1; TRBD2 is taken as the D call from the table, unchecked against the DNA. TRBV12-2 is recorded as a pseudogene. This CDR3 has 19 residues. CDR3 in DNA: TGTGCAAGTCGCTTCGGGACTAGCGGGAGGCCCTACTCCTACAATGAGCAGTTCTTC. It codes for CASRFGTSGRPYSYNEQFF.

The chain recombines TRBV27 with TRBJ1-2; D might be TRBD1 (6 bases). The V end lost 6 bases, the J end lost 1 base, and 15 bases lay between the germline ends. The CDR3 length is 15 residues. Germline CDR1 is MNHEY and CDR2 is SMNVEV (reference sequence). The CDR3 protein is CASSPRPQGNYGYTF. The CDR3 DNA follows: TGTGCCAGCAGCCCCCGTCCACAGGGTAACTATGGCTACACCTTC.

J is TRBJ1-4 and V is TRBV11-2; tentative D call: TRBD1 (6 bases). The germline V gene has CDR1 SGHAT and CDR2 FQNNGV. This CDR3 is built from 15 residues. The V gene lost 3 bases and the J gene lost 5 bases, with 13 bases spanning the gap. The CDR3 DNA follows: TGTGCCAGCAGCTTTACGCCAGGGGCGAATGAAAAACTGTTTTTT. It translates to CASSFTPGANEKLFF.

The chain links TRBV7-2 to TRBJ2-3; 7 nucleotides match TRBD1. V trimming: 5 bases; J trimming: 0 bases; junction bases outside the gene matches: 17. The CDR3 is 19 amino acids. Germline CDR1 and CDR2: SGHTA and FQGNSA. The CDR3 is CASSDRVEVGSSSTDTQYF. The CDR3 bases are TGTGCCAGCAGCGACAGGGTGGAAGTCGGGTCGTCAAGCACAGATACGCAGTATTTT.

The rearrangement uses TRBV5-4 and TRBJ2-1; 7 bases line up with TRBD2. V lost 4 bases and J lost 4; bases outside the gene matches: 11. The CDR3 length is 16 residues. Germline CDR1 and CDR2: SGHNT and YYREEE (reference sequence). The CDR3 region is CASSQERGGGYNEQFF. CDR3 nucleotide sequence: TGTGCCAGCAGCCAGGAGCGGGGTGGGGGGTACAATGAGCAGTTCTTC. The whole variable domain, filled in from reference TRBV5-4 and TRBJ2-1, reads ETGVTQSPTHLIKTRGQQVTLRCSSQSGHNTVSWYQQALGQGPQFIFQYYREEENGRGNFPPRFSGLQFPNYSSELNVNALELDDSALYLCASSQERGGGYNEQFFGPGTRLTVL.